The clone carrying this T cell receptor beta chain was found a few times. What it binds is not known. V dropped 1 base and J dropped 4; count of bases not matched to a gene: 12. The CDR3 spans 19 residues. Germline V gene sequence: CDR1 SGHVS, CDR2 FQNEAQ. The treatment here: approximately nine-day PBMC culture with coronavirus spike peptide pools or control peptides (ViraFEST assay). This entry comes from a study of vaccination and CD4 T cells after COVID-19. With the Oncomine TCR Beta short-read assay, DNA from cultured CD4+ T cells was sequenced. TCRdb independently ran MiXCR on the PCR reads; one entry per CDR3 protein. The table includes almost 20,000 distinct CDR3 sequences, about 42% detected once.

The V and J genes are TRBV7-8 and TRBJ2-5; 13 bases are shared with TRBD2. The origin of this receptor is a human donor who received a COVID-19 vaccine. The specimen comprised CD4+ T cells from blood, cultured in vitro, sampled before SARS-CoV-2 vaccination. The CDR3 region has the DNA TGTGCCAGCAGCTTAGAGGGGACTAGCGGGGCGCTACGGATAGAGACCCAGTACTTC. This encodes CASSLEGTSGALRIETQYF.